These 29 T cell receptor beta chains originate from one sample sequenced in a study of identical twins. MiXCR, run by TCRdb on the 5' RACE reads, gives a single entry per CDR3 protein. The repertoire has roughly 700,000 distinct CDR3 sequences, more than 6.5% of them found once; the top ten carry roughly 0.9%. These records were also assigned to another study, of yellow fever vaccine responses in identical twins.

Material for sequencing was PBMCs. The receptors come from a young woman in good health.

This clonotype was counted between two and nine times. V gene TRBV5-1 combines with J gene TRBJ2-5; perhaps TRBD1 as D (6 bases). V was pared by 4 bases and J by 5 bases, with 9 bases between. This CDR3 has 12 residues. Germline CDR1 is SGHRS and CDR2 is YFSETQ. CDR3 nucleotides: TGCGCCAGCAGCCGGACAGATGAGACCCAGTACTTC. Encoded protein: CASSRTDETQYF.

J is TRBJ1-2 and V is TRBV7-9; D uncertain. Germline-derived CDR1 and CDR2 are SEHNR and FQNEAQ (reference sequence). The CDR3 is made up of 15 amino acids. Trimming took off 1 base at V and 4 bases at J, with 13 bases between the two ends. The CDR3 coding sequence is TGTGCCAGCAGCTTAGTGAGACAAGAGGGCTATGGCTACACCTTC. Protein sequence: CASSLVRQEGYGYTF.

The chain carries TRBV4-1 and TRBJ2-5, with TRBD1 matching over 9 bases. The V segment lost 0 bases and the J segment 5 bases; nucleotides outside the gene matches: 16. This CDR3 contains 19 residues. Germline loops: CDR1 MGHRA, CDR2 YSYEKL. In DNA, the CDR3 is TGCGCCAGCAGCCAAGATAAATTCCCAGGGACAGGGAGAGTGGAGACCCAGTACTTC. It encodes CASSQDKFPGTGRVETQYF.

This clonotype was seen many times. CDR3 sequence (DNA): TGTGCCAGCAGTGAAAGACTAGCGGGCGCTAGCAATGAGCAGTTCTTC. Translation gives CASSERLAGASNEQFF. V gene TRBV28 combines with J gene TRBJ2-1; 10 nucleotides match TRBD2. Germline CDR1 is MDHEN and CDR2 is SYDVKM. This CDR3 has 16 residues. Unmatched junction bases numbered 10, after V lost 5 bases and J lost 6 bases.

The J gene is TRBJ2-1, the V gene TRBV4-3; D gene unclear. This CDR3 region has 14 residues. The germline V gene has CDR1 LGHNA and CDR2 YSLEER. V lost 4 bases, J lost 4 bases, and 11 bases lay in between. The CDR3 sequence: CASSPGSEYNEQFF. CDR3 sequence (DNA): TGCGCCAGCAGCCCAGGATCGGAGTACAATGAGCAGTTCTTC.

This clonotype was seen repeatedly, ten times or more. The chain combines TRBV7-9 with TRBJ2-7; 11 bases are a match to TRBD1. Trimming at V came to 5 bases and at J to 3 bases, leaving 6 bases not matched to a gene. This CDR3 comprises 15 residues. Germline V gene data show CDR1 as SEHNR and CDR2 as FQNEAQ (reference sequence). The CDR3 sequence: CASSRRTGGFYEQYF. CDR3 nucleotides: TGTGCCAGCAGCCGAAGGACAGGGGGCTTCTACGAGCAGTACTTC.

The chain combines TRBV4-3 with TRBJ1-1; D is ambiguous. Trimming removed 0 bases at V and 0 bases at J, with 8 bases between. Germline V lookup: CDR1 LGHNA, CDR2 YSLEER. The length of the CDR3 is 15 residues. In DNA form, the CDR3 reads TGCGCCAGCAGCCAAGACCGAAGAATGAACACTGAAGCTTTCTTT. Residues: CASSQDRRMNTEAFF.

This clonotype has just a few counts. The gene calls are TRBV6-1 and TRBJ2-1; perhaps TRBD1 as D (5 bases). The CDR3 loop spans 15 amino acids. V shed 6 bases and J shed 8 bases, with 20 bases lying between them. Germline CDR1 reads MNHNS; CDR2 reads SASEGT. The CDR3 protein is CASRLQGSPGDEQFF. The CDR3 nucleotides are TGTGCCAGCAGGCTCCAGGGATCCCCGGGCGATGAGCAGTTCTTC.

This clonotype showed up just a few times. The CDR3 DNA is TGTGCCAGCAGCTCCCATAGTAGTAATGGAGATACGCAGTATTTT. Translated: CASSSHSSNGDTQYF. The rearrangement links TRBV7-2 to TRBJ2-3; unclear D gene. This CDR3 region has 15 residues. Germline V gene sequence: CDR1 SGHTA, CDR2 FQGNSA. Trimming pared 4 bases from V and 5 bases from J, leaving 16 bases between.

Only a few counts were recorded for this clonotype. This chain uses TRBV6-2 or TRBV6-3 with TRBJ2-7; D is unclear. The V gene's germline CDR1 is MNHEY and CDR2 SVGEGT. V shed 7 bases and J shed 4 bases, with 14 bases lying between them. The CDR3 extends over 13 amino acids. CDR3 residues: CASILNLSYEQYF. The CDR3 nucleotides are TGTGCCAGCATCCTAAACCTCAGTTACGAGCAGTACTTC.

This clonotype was observed a few times. The chain recombines TRBV20-1 with TRBJ2-1; either TRBD1 or TRBD2 may supply D (5 bases each). Germline V gene lookup returns CDR1 DFQATT and CDR2 SNEGSKA (reference sequence). The CDR3 loop spans 16 amino acids. The V and J ends lost 0 bases and 5 bases respectively, with 17 bases between them. This CDR3 reads CSARDWGIGFNNEQFF. The CDR3 DNA follows: TGCAGTGCTAGAGATTGGGGGATCGGATTCAACAATGAGCAGTTCTTC.

This clonotype was seen only a few times. The chain carries TRBV30 and TRBJ2-3; 7 bases agree with TRBD2. The germline gives CDR1 GTSNPN, CDR2 SVGIG (reference sequence). V trimming: 0 bases; J trimming: 4 bases; junction bases outside the gene matches: 7. The CDR3 spans 15 residues. CDR3 sequence: CAWSVRSGVADTQYF. The CDR3 DNA is TGTGCCTGGAGTGTAAGGAGCGGGGTAGCAGATACGCAGTATTTT.

CDR3 in amino acids: CASSPQGDLRETQYF. The CDR3 DNA sequence: TGTGCCAGCAGCCCACAGGGGGACCTCAGAGAGACCCAGTACTTC. The V call is TRBV12-3 or TRBV12-4, the J call TRBJ2-5; 8 bases match TRBD1. The ends lost 6 bases at V and 4 bases at J; junction bases unmatched: 10. This CDR3 is 15 amino acids long.

CDR3 region: CASRASGTGVNEQFF. The CDR3 DNA is TGTGCCAGCAGAGCCTCCGGGACAGGGGTCAATGAGCAGTTCTTC. The gene calls are TRBV11-3 and TRBJ2-1, with 10 bases that match TRBD1. Germline V gives CDR1 SGHNT, CDR2 YENEEA. This CDR3 has 15 residues. J lost 6 bases, V lost 6 bases, and 8 bases had no gene match. The full variable domain, completed using reference TRBV11-3 and TRBJ2-1, is EAGVVQSPRYKIIEKKQPVAFWCNPISGHNTLYWYLQNLGQGPELLIRYENEEAVDDSQLPKDRFSAERLKGVDSTLKIQPAELGDSAVYLCASRASGTGVNEQFFGPGTRLTVL.

The J gene is TRBJ2-7, the V gene TRBV27; D remains ambiguous. The CDR3 runs to 12 residues. Germline-derived CDR1 and CDR2 are MNHEY and SMNVEV (reference sequence). The ends were cut back, 3 bases at V and 6 bases at J, with 9 bases in the middle. The CDR3 here is CASSLWGSEQYF. The CDR3 bases are TGTGCCAGCAGTTTGTGGGGATCCGAGCAGTACTTC.

This clonotype was seen at least ten times. The J gene is TRBJ2-7, the V gene TRBV4-3; 10 nucleotides line up with TRBD2. CDR3 size: 14 residues. The germline V gene encodes CDR1 LGHNA and CDR2 YSLEER. The V segment lost 4 bases and the J segment 7 bases; nucleotides outside the gene matches: 7. CDR3: CASSLLAGGGEQYF. In nucleotides, the CDR3 is TGCGCCAGCAGCCTTTTAGCGGGAGGTGGGGAGCAGTACTTC.

This clonotype occurred many times. The chain employs TRBV27 and TRBJ2-3; D is perhaps TRBD1 (5 bases). Germline CDR1 and CDR2: MNHEY and SMNVEV (reference sequence). The CDR3 covers 13 residues. V was trimmed by 6 bases and J by 1 base, leaving 8 bases between them. This chain's CDR3 is CASRQVGTDTQYF. CDR3 DNA: TGTGCCAGCAGACAGGTCGGCACAGATACGCAGTATTTT.

The V and J genes are TRBV21-1 and TRBJ2-7. TRBV21-1 is a listed pseudogene. The CDR3 is 13 residues long. The CDR3 coding sequence is TGTGCCAGCCCCCGAAGCGAGGCATACGAGCAGTACTTC. As protein: CASPRSEAYEQYF.

This clonotype showed up many times. The V call is TRBV7-6, the J call TRBJ2-1; a possible D gene is TRBD2 (5 bases). There are 17 residues in the CDR3. In germline, CDR1 is SGHVS, CDR2 FNYEAQ. Trimming pared 1 base from V and 4 bases from J, leaving 17 bases between. The CDR3 DNA reads as TGTGCCAGCAGCTTAGGAGGTGCTAGCCTCATTTACAATGAGCAGTTCTTC. As protein: CASSLGGASLIYNEQFF.

The gene calls are TRBV18 and TRBJ2-3; D not resolved. V lost 3 bases to trimming and J lost 10 bases, with 17 bases between them. Germline-derived CDR1 and CDR2 are KGHSH and LQKENI. The length of the CDR3 is 14 residues. The CDR3 sequence is CASSPDIGVGSQYF. In nucleotides, the CDR3 is TGTGCCAGCTCACCGGATATCGGAGTTGGGTCGCAGTATTTT.

The chain is built from TRBV5-1 and TRBJ2-3; 7 bases align to TRBD1. Per germline, CDR1 SGHRS and CDR2 YFSETQ. The CDR3 runs 14 residues. Unmatched junction bases numbered 8, after V lost 4 bases and J lost 6 bases. Here the CDR3 DNA reads TGCGCCAGCAGCGAGCACAGGGGATCGGATACGCAGTATTTT. This encodes CASSEHRGSDTQYF.

This clonotype was seen many times. This sequence joins TRBV7-2 and TRBJ2-1; possibly TRBD1 or TRBD2 for D (5 bases each). The CDR3 contains 16 residues. V lost 1 base and J 4 bases, leaving 14 bases between the germline ends. Germline V gene lookup returns CDR1 SGHTA and CDR2 FQGNSA. CDR3 bases: TGTGCCAGCAGCTTAGTCGGGGACCTACAATACAATGAGCAGTTCTTC. Encoded protein: CASSLVGDLQYNEQFF.

The chain has TRBV15 and TRBJ2-7; D may match TRBD1 or TRBD2 (5 bases each). Between the trimmed V and J ends, which lost 8 bases and 5 bases, there was a span of 19 bases. This CDR3 region has 14 residues. Germline loops: CDR1 LNHNV, CDR2 YYDKDF (reference sequence). CDR3 region: CATARGRKIDEQYF. DNA for the CDR3: TGTGCCACCGCACGGGGCAGGAAGATCGACGAGCAGTACTTC.

This sequence joins TRBV11-2 and TRBJ1-4; D uncertain. The V end lost 3 bases, the J end lost 5 bases, and 13 bases lay between the germline ends. CDR3 size: 15 residues. In germline, CDR1 is SGHAT, CDR2 FQNNGV. CDR3 residues: CASSLGPPANEKLFF. CDR3 bases: TGTGCCAGCAGCTTGGGTCCTCCGGCCAATGAAAAACTGTTTTTT.

The V and J genes are TRBV14 and TRBJ1-2; 11 nucleotides align to TRBD1. Looked up from germline, CDR1 is SGHDN and CDR2 is FVKESK. Germline trimming cut 6 bases from V and 2 bases from J; bases unmatched to any gene: 5. The CDR3 has 15 residues. CDR3 residues: CASSPWTGGNYGYTF. As DNA, the CDR3 is TGTGCCAGCAGTCCGTGGACAGGGGGCAACTATGGCTACACCTTC.

This clonotype has a handful of counts. The rearrangement joins TRBV28 to TRBJ1-1, with D possibly being TRBD1 (6 bases). There are 12 residues in the CDR3. The ends were cut back, 6 bases at V and 5 bases at J, with 10 bases in the middle. CDR1 is MDHEN, CDR2 SYDVKM, per germline. This CDR3 is CASSRTETEAFF. The DNA of the CDR3 is TGTGCCAGCAGCAGGACAGAGACTGAAGCTTTCTTT.

Ten or more counts support this clonotype. V gene TRBV20-1 combines with J gene TRBJ2-2, with D uncertain. Germline V lookup: CDR1 DFQATT, CDR2 SNEGSKA (reference sequence). Trimming pared 6 bases from V and 2 bases from J, leaving 10 bases between. CDR3 size: 13 residues. The CDR3 coding sequence is TGCAGTGCGTCGGGTACAAACACCGGGGAGCTGTTTTTT. Residues: CSASGTNTGELFF.

This clonotype has more than one count but fewer than ten. V is TRBV7-2 and J is TRBJ2-5, with 7 bases identical to TRBD1. Germline values: CDR1 SGHTA, CDR2 FQGNSA. Losses at the gene ends were 6 bases for V and 3 bases for J; bases not matched to a gene: 13. This CDR3 has 16 amino acids. The CDR3 DNA reads TGTGCCAGCAGATACGGGACAGCAAAGTTGAAAGAGACCCAGTACTTC. Its translation: CASRYGTAKLKETQYF.

CDR3 region: CAWSTHENTQYF. DNA for the CDR3: TGTGCCTGGAGTACTCACGAGAATACGCAGTATTTT. The gene calls are TRBV30 and TRBJ2-3; no definite D call. The ends were cut back, 2 bases at V and 7 bases at J, with 10 bases in the middle. The CDR3 is 12 residues long. Germline loops: CDR1 GTSNPN, CDR2 SVGIG (reference sequence).